Reported below is one TCR beta chain. Its antigen is currently unknown. Germline V gives CDR1 SGHVS, CDR2 FQNEAQ. The CDR3 is 16 residues long. V lost 6 bases to trimming and J lost 4 bases; unmatched junction nucleotides: 14. This sample stems from a study of Ad26.COV2.S vaccination and SARS-CoV-2 variants. Overall study: Donor was assigned to the Ad26.COV2.S arm of trial COV1001. By the intramuscular route, Ad26.COV2.S was given once, or twice 56 days apart.

Clones were sequenced by immunoSEQ multiplex PCR, and TCRdb holds only the in-frame ones, with some missing. The data hold over 450,000 clones, with roughly nine tenths observed a single time. Whole-study results and caveats: Spike-specific CD8+ and CD4+ T cell responses reportedly showed substantial breadth after vaccination.

Treatment defined: about 20 received Ad26.COV2.S at low or high dose, single or two shots; 5 received placebo; per-sample allocation not given. Day 63 following the first vaccine or placebo injection was when the samples were taken. This material consisted of peripheral blood, taken in a trial of Ad26.COV2.S vaccine versus placebo. This clonotype originated in a person between 18 and 60 years old who received the Ad26.COV2.S COVID-19 vaccine or a placebo. This chain connects TRBV7-8 to TRBJ1-1; TRBD1 aligns across 7 bases. Here the CDR3 reads CASSSDRTGAGTEAFF. CDR3 DNA sequence: TGTGCCAGCAGTTCAGATCGGACAGGTGCAGGCACTGAAGCTTTCTTT.